What follows are 12 T cell receptor beta chains derived from one specimen sequenced in a study of blood T cell repertoires in COVID-19. The method was immunoSEQ multiplex PCR; TCRdb's version includes in-frame clones alone and lacks a portion of them. This sample yields 200,000 to 300,000 clones, of which 80% to 90% are seen a single time; approximately 1.7% belongs to the top ten. Sequencing used PBMCs or T cells enriched from blood (not recorded which). The source is a man between 40 and 49 years old who had recovered from COVID-19.

The genes are TRBV6-5 and TRBJ1-3, with 7 bases identical to TRBD1. The CDR3 length is 14 residues. Germline V gene lookup returns CDR1 MNHEY and CDR2 SVGAGI. V lost 6 bases, J lost 2 bases, and 4 bases stayed unmatched. The CDR3 coding sequence is TGTGCCAGCAGGAGAACAGGGGCTGGAAACACCATATATTTT. This codes for CASRRTGAGNTIYF.

The CDR3 nucleotides read TGTGCCAGCAGCGTAGCGAGTAGCGGGATATCGTACGAGCAGTACTTC. The encoded protein is CASSVASSGISYEQYF. The chain has TRBV9 and TRBJ2-7; TRBD2 matches at 8 bases. CDR3 length equals 16 residues. After removal of 0 bases from V and 4 bases from J, the junction contained 9 bases not matched to a gene. Germline assignment: CDR1 SGDLS and CDR2 YYNGEE.

The CDR3 DNA is TGTGCCAGCAGCCAAGCCCGGAGAGGGGGCGCGTATGAAAAACTGTTTTTT. It yields the protein CASSQARRGGAYEKLFF. V usage is TRBV3-1 (or the pseudogene TRBV3-2) and J usage is TRBJ1-4, with 7 bases fitting TRBD1. Germline CDR1 reads LGHDT; CDR2 reads YNNKEL (reference sequence). CDR3 length equals 17 residues. V shed 1 base and J 6 bases; nucleotides not matched to a gene: 11.

DNA of the CDR3: TGTGCCAGCAGCCCCCTTCGGCGGACTGAAGCTTTCTTT. Its translation: CASSPLRRTEAFF. The chain links TRBV12-3 or TRBV12-4 to TRBJ1-1; D gene unclear. CDR3 length: 13 amino acids. V gave up 6 bases and J gave up 5 bases, with 13 bases separating them.

There are many counts of this clone. The rearrangement joins TRBV27 to TRBJ2-5, with 7 bases identical to TRBD2. Germline V gene lookup returns CDR1 MNHEY and CDR2 SMNVEV (reference sequence). CDR3 length: 15 amino acids. The ends lost 3 bases at V and 2 bases at J; junction bases unmatched: 6. CDR3 nucleotide sequence: TGTGCCAGCAGTTTGACACTAGCGATACAAGAGACCCAGTACTTC. Protein: CASSLTLAIQETQYF.

The genes are TRBV28 and TRBJ2-2; TRBD2 is a possible D gene (5 bases). Trimming took off 6 bases at V and 0 bases at J, with 14 bases between the two ends. The CDR3 runs 16 residues. The germline V gene has CDR1 MDHEN and CDR2 SYDVKM. The CDR3 is CASSLSGRTNTGELFF. The CDR3 nucleotides are TGTGCCAGCAGCCTCTCTGGGAGAACGAACACCGGGGAGCTGTTTTTT.

A word on this clone: Other DNA sequences within the sample encode an identical CDR3. This sequence joins TRBV12-3 or TRBV12-4 and TRBJ2-7; D is ambiguous. The V end lost 1 base, the J end lost 2 bases, and 6 bases lay between the germline ends. The CDR3 has 13 amino acids. The CDR3 reads CASSLGLPYEQYF. The CDR3 nucleotides are TGTGCCAGCAGTTTAGGGCTCCCCTACGAGCAGTACTTC.

The rearrangement joins TRBV5-1 to TRBJ2-7; a weak D match, TRBD1 (5 bases). V was trimmed by 0 bases and J by 2 bases, leaving 12 bases between them. Germline lookup yields CDR1 SGHRS and CDR2 YFSETQ. This CDR3 is built from 15 residues. This CDR3 reads CASSLAGAGPYEQYF. In DNA, the CDR3 is TGCGCCAGCAGCTTGGCCGGAGCAGGGCCCTACGAGCAGTACTTC.

This clone was found once. This chain links TRBV28 with TRBJ1-5, with D perhaps matching TRBD1 (5 bases). CDR1 and CDR2 from the germline V gene are MDHEN and SYDVKM. This CDR3 is built from 14 residues. Trimming cost V 5 bases and J 2 bases, with 10 bases left between them. CDR3 in DNA: TGTGCCAGCAGTGAACAGGCCCGCAATCAGCCCCAGCATTTT. It encodes CASSEQARNQPQHF. The variable domain in full, with the rest retrieved from reference TRBV28 and TRBJ1-5, is DVKVTQSSRYLVKRTGEKVFLECVQDMDHENMFWYRQDPGLGLRLIYFSYDVKMKEKGDIPEGYSVSREKKERFSLILESASTNQTSMYLCASSEQARNQPQHFGDGTRLSIL.

V and J are TRBV5-1 and TRBJ2-7, with a tentative D call TRBD2 (5 bases). Germline assignment: CDR1 SGHRS and CDR2 YFSETQ. Trimming pared 2 bases from V and 0 bases from J, leaving 6 bases between. This CDR3 has 13 residues. CDR3 DNA sequence: TGCGCCAGCAGCTTCGGAGGCTCCTACGAGCAGTACTTC. The encoded protein is CASSFGGSYEQYF.

The chain combines TRBV29-1 with TRBJ1-5; 8 bases agree with TRBD1. V lost 4 bases, J lost 3 bases, and 8 bases stayed unmatched. Germline V gene data show CDR1 as SQVTM and CDR2 as ANQGSEA. There are 15 residues in the CDR3. The CDR3 loop reads CSVAAGQGLNQPQHF. As DNA, the CDR3 is TGCAGCGTTGCCGCCGGACAGGGCCTCAATCAGCCCCAGCATTTT. The complete variable domain, with remaining parts taken from reference TRBV29-1 and TRBJ1-5, reads SAVISQKPSRDICQRGTSLTIQCQVDSQVTMMFWYRQQPGQSLTLIATANQGSEATYESGFVIDKFPISRPNLTFSTLTVSNMSPEDSSIYLCSVAAGQGLNQPQHFGDGTRLSIL.

V gene TRBV5-1 combines with J gene TRBJ1-1, with D unclear. The CDR3 consists of 14 residues. CDR1 and CDR2 (germline): SGHRS, YFSETQ. V lost 7 bases and J lost 5, with 18 bases in between. The CDR3 DNA sequence: TGCGCCAGCTATAGAGGTCGGGGTGAGACTGAAGCTTTCTTT. It is translated as CASYRGRGETEAFF. Complete variable domain (other parts from reference TRBV5-1 and TRBJ1-1): KAGVTQTPRYLIKTRGQQVTLSCSPISGHRSVSWYQQTPGQGLQFLFEYFSETQRNKGNFPGRFSGRQFSNSRSEMNVSTLELGDSALYLCASYRGRGETEAFFGQGTRLTVV.